The 26 T cell receptor beta chains listed next were all sequenced from one sample in a study of chemoradiotherapy in HPV16-positive cancers. Repertoires were generated with immunoSEQ multiplex PCR, while TCRdb's copy carries only in-frame clones and drops some. The sample holds about 1,300 clones, around 80% seen once. Sequenced material: tumor tissue, taken from a patient who underwent chemoradiotherapy. These receptors were collected from a human donor with HPV-associated anogenital cancer.

The V and J genes are TRBV27 and TRBJ2-5, with 8 bases identical to TRBD2. Germline lookup yields CDR1 MNHEY and CDR2 SMNVEV (reference sequence). The CDR3 is 16 amino acids. Trimming at V came to 3 bases and at J to 5 bases, leaving 11 bases not matched to a gene. This CDR3 is CASSFPGGAGGETQYF. The CDR3 DNA reads TGTGCCAGCAGTTTCCCGGGGGGGGCAGGTGGGGAGACCCAGTACTTC.

V gene TRBV6-5 combines with J gene TRBJ2-1; unclear D gene. CDR3 length: 14 amino acids. V was trimmed by 3 bases and J by 8 bases, leaving 14 bases between them. From germline, CDR1 is MNHEY and CDR2 SVGAGI. In nucleotides, the CDR3 is TGTGCCAGCAGTTATGGGCTATTCGGTGATGAGCAGTTCTTC. This sequence encodes CASSYGLFGDEQFF.

The genes are TRBV7-8 and TRBJ1-1; 9 bases are a match to TRBD1. J was trimmed by 6 bases and V by 1 base; bases with no gene match: 6. The CDR3 is made up of 15 amino acids. Germline CDR1 reads SGHVS; CDR2 reads FQNEAQ. CDR3 bases: TGTGCCAGCAGCTTAGAGGGACAGGGAGGGGCTGAAGCTTTCTTT. Translated: CASSLEGQGGAEAFF.

This sequence joins TRBV6-5 and TRBJ2-7; possibly TRBD2 for D (6 bases). This CDR3 contains 13 residues. Between the trimmed V and J ends, which lost 4 bases and 2 bases, there was a span of 9 bases. CDR1 MNHEY and CDR2 SVGAGI come from the germline V gene. The DNA for the CDR3 is TGTGCCAGCAGTTTGACGGGGGCCTACGAGCAGTACTTC. The encoded protein is CASSLTGAYEQYF.

This clone was seen more than once but under ten times. The CDR3 is CASSEGQVDYLYEQYF. CDR3 DNA: TGCGCCAGCAGTGAAGGCCAGGTGGACTACTTGTACGAGCAGTACTTC. The chain is built from TRBV10-1 and TRBJ2-7; D may be TRBD2 (6 bases). The CDR3 is 16 amino acids. The germline CDR1 and CDR2 sequences are WNHNN and SYGVQD (reference sequence). The germline V and J ends were trimmed by 3 bases and 4 bases, with 19 bases remaining between them.

This chain uses TRBV7-3 with TRBJ2-5; D perhaps matches TRBD1 (5 bases). From germline, CDR1 is SGHTA and CDR2 FQGTGA. The ends were cut back, 0 bases at V and 5 bases at J, with 13 bases in the middle. The CDR3 has 15 amino acids. For the CDR3, the DNA is TGTGCCAGCAGCTTAACAGGGGCGCCCACCGAGACCCAGTACTTC. Translation gives CASSLTGAPTETQYF.

The rearrangement links TRBV9 to TRBJ2-7; TRBD1 might be the D (6 bases). The V end was cut by 3 bases, the J end by 0 bases, with 19 bases between. The CDR3 consists of 17 residues. From germline, CDR1 is SGDLS and CDR2 YYNGEE. The CDR3 here is CASSETISGEFSYEQYF. The CDR3 coding sequence is TGTGCCAGCAGCGAGACTATATCAGGGGAGTTCTCCTACGAGCAGTACTTC.

The chain recombines TRBV7-8 with TRBJ1-2, with a weak D call TRBD1 (5 bases). Looked up from germline, CDR1 is SGHVS and CDR2 is FQNEAQ. The CDR3 is 13 residues long. With 4 bases removed from V and 2 bases from J, the gap between germline ends came to 8 bases. In DNA, the CDR3 is TGTGCCAGCAGCTCAGAGGGGAACTATGGCTACACCTTC. It specifies CASSSEGNYGYTF.

The chain joins TRBV5-1 to TRBJ1-1; TRBD1 aligns across 8 bases. Unmatched junction bases numbered 7, after V lost 2 bases and J lost 4 bases. The length of the CDR3 is 15 residues. Per the germline V gene, CDR1 is SGHRS and CDR2 is YFSETQ. The chain's CDR3 is CASSFRQGLRTEAFF. CDR3 bases: TGCGCCAGCAGCTTCCGACAGGGGTTGCGCACTGAAGCTTTCTTT.

The chain carries TRBV7-8 and TRBJ1-3; 12 bases line up with TRBD1. Looked up from germline, CDR1 is SGHVS and CDR2 is FQNEAQ. The CDR3 has 18 amino acids. V was pared by 0 bases and J by 0 bases, with 3 bases of the junction left unmatched. In DNA form, the CDR3 reads TGTGCCAGCAGCTTAGCAGGGACAGGGGGCGTCTCTGGAAACACCATATATTTT. Amino acid sequence: CASSLAGTGGVSGNTIYF.

V is TRBV4-2 and J is TRBJ2-5; D might be TRBD2 (5 bases). Germline V gene data show CDR1 as LGHNA and CDR2 as YNFKEQ. V lost 1 base, J lost 1 base, and 10 bases lay in between. The CDR3 is 15 amino acids. CDR3 nucleotides: TGTGCCAGCAGCCAAGGACAAGCGGCCCAAGAGACCCAGTACTTC. Its translation is CASSQGQAAQETQYF.

Only one count was recorded for this clone. The genes are TRBV5-4 and TRBJ2-4; D is possibly TRBD1 (6 bases). Germline CDR1 SGHNT, CDR2 YYREEE (reference sequence). This CDR3 is built from 15 residues. V was clipped by 8 bases and J by 9 bases, with 24 bases between them. CDR3 residues: CASTRGGEGLGIQYF. The CDR3, as DNA: TGTGCCAGTACGAGAGGGGGAGAGGGGCTTGGCATTCAGTACTTC. The complete variable domain, with remaining parts taken from reference TRBV5-4 and TRBJ2-4, reads ETGVTQSPTHLIKTRGQQVTLRCSSQSGHNTVSWYQQALGQGPQFIFQYYREEENGRGNFPPRFSGLQFPNYSSELNVNALELDDSALYLCASTRGGEGLGIQYFGAGTRLSVL.

The chain couples TRBV7-2 to TRBJ2-2; no clear D. The V end was cut by 3 bases, the J end by 6 bases, with 5 bases between. Germline values: CDR1 SGHTA, CDR2 FQGNSA. This CDR3 spans 12 amino acids. The CDR3 nucleotides are TGTGCCAGCAGCTTTCTCTCCGGGGAGCTGTTTTTT. Encoded protein: CASSFLSGELFF.

The rearrangement uses TRBV11-2 and TRBJ1-6; 7 bases are a match to TRBD1. The CDR3 runs 18 residues. Unmatched junction bases numbered 14, after V lost 5 bases and J lost 4 bases. The germline V gene has CDR1 SGHAT and CDR2 FQNNGV. Here the CDR3 reads CASSQTSGQRRYNSPLHF. The CDR3 DNA is TGTGCCAGCAGCCAAACCTCGGGACAGCGACGGTATAATTCACCCCTCCACTTT. The whole variable domain, remainder taken from reference TRBV11-2 and TRBJ1-6, is EAGVAQSPRYKIIEKRQSVAFWCNPISGHATLYWYQQILGQGPKLLIQFQNNGVVDDSQLPKDRFSAERLKGVDSTLKIQPAKLEDSAVYLCASSQTSGQRRYNSPLHFGNGTRLTVT.

The chain combines TRBV5-1 with TRBJ2-7; no clear D gene. Germline assignment: CDR1 SGHRS and CDR2 YFSETQ. CDR3 size: 12 residues. Trimming pared 0 bases from V and 3 bases from J, leaving 4 bases between. The DNA for the CDR3 is TGCGCCAGCAGCTTGGGGGACTACGAGCAGTACTTC. This codes for CASSLGDYEQYF.

The CDR3 coding sequence is TGTGCCAGCAGTTTAGAGAGGTCCACTTACAATGAGCAGTTCTTC. This sequence encodes CASSLERSTYNEQFF. V and J are TRBV27 and TRBJ2-1; D not certain. This CDR3 spans 15 amino acids. Germline lookup yields CDR1 MNHEY and CDR2 SMNVEV (reference sequence). Trimming took 2 bases from V and 4 from J, leaving 12 bases between them.

The V gene is TRBV4-2, the J gene TRBJ2-1; D possibly corresponds to TRBD1 (6 bases). CDR1 is LGHNA, CDR2 YNFKEQ, per germline. There are 16 residues in the CDR3. Trimming removed 0 bases from V and 2 bases from J, with 11 bases in between. CDR3 DNA: TGTGCCAGCAGCCAAGAAGGGGGAGAAGCCTACAATGAGCAGTTCTTC. This translates into CASSQEGGEAYNEQFF.

The chain joins TRBV19 to TRBJ2-1, with TRBD2 matching 9 bases. Germline CDR1 LNHDA, CDR2 SQIVND (reference sequence). J gave up 4 bases and V 5 bases, and 6 bases lay outside the gene matches. This CDR3 contains 15 residues. The CDR3 nucleotides read TGTGCCAGTAGTTTTGGCGGGAGGGTTTACAATGAGCAGTTCTTC. This encodes CASSFGGRVYNEQFF.

The rearrangement uses TRBV19 and TRBJ1-1; 7 bases map to TRBD1. The V gene end was trimmed by 5 bases and the J gene end by 4 bases; junction bases not matched to a gene: 7. Germline V lookup: CDR1 LNHDA, CDR2 SQIVND (reference sequence). The CDR3 is 14 residues long. DNA for the CDR3: TGTGCCAGTAGTGCCAACAGGGGTCTCACTGAAGCTTTCTTT. Translating it yields CASSANRGLTEAFF.

The chain uses TRBV7-9 and TRBJ2-5; tentatively, D is TRBD1 or TRBD2 (5 bases each). The CDR3 contains 17 residues. Germline CDR1 SEHNR, CDR2 FQNEAQ (reference sequence). With 5 bases removed from V and 2 bases from J, the gap between germline ends came to 21 bases. The CDR3 sequence is CASSAGAWGLGQETQYF. CDR3 DNA: TGTGCCAGCAGCGCCGGGGCGTGGGGTTTAGGACAAGAGACCCAGTACTTC. Filled out from reference TRBV7-9 and TRBJ2-5, the complete variable domain reads DTGVSQNPRHKITKRGQNVTFRCDPISEHNRLYWYRQTLGQGPEFLTYFQNEAQLEKSRLLSDRFSAERPKGSFSTLEIQRTEQGDSAMYLCASSAGAWGLGQETQYFGPGTRLLVL.

The chain has TRBV11-3 and TRBJ2-1, with D unresolved. In germline, CDR1 is SGHNT, CDR2 YENEEA. CDR3 length equals 16 residues. V lost 5 bases, J lost 5 bases, and 19 bases lay in between. The CDR3 nucleotides read TGTGCCAGCAGCCCAGGCGGAAGCCAACAGAACAATGAGCAGTTCTTC. It encodes CASSPGGSQQNNEQFF.

This clone appeared once. The chain recombines TRBV15 with TRBJ2-1; D call uncertain. Germline assignment: CDR1 LNHNV and CDR2 YYDKDF (reference sequence). Trimming removed 0 bases from V and 9 bases from J, with 6 bases in between. The CDR3 runs to 12 residues. CDR3 in amino acids: CATSRDVAEQFF. The DNA of the CDR3 is TGTGCCACCAGCAGAGATGTGGCTGAGCAGTTCTTC.

The chain employs TRBV20-1 and TRBJ2-3; unclear D gene. Trimming cost V 3 bases and J 6 bases, with 4 bases left between them. The CDR3 covers 10 residues. In germline, CDR1 is DFQATT, CDR2 SNEGSKA (reference sequence). The CDR3 DNA reads as TGCAGTGCTAGTTTCGATACGCAGTATTTT. Translated: CSASFDTQYF.

This clone was detected only a few times. The chain combines TRBV28 with TRBJ2-3; D uncertain. The CDR3 length is 13 residues. Germline assignment: CDR1 MDHEN and CDR2 SYDVKM. V lost 8 bases and J lost 1, with 10 bases in between. The CDR3 here is CASRPTGTDTQYF. In DNA, the CDR3 is TGTGCCAGCCGCCCCACCGGCACAGATACGCAGTATTTT.

The chain employs TRBV19 and TRBJ2-5; D gene ambiguous. The CDR3 loop spans 16 amino acids. The V gene lost 3 bases and the J gene lost 5 bases, with 19 bases spanning the gap. CDR1 and CDR2 (germline): LNHDA, SQIVND (reference sequence). The CDR3 protein is CASSISNGVDWETQYF. In DNA, the CDR3 is TGTGCCAGTAGTATCAGTAATGGGGTGGATTGGGAGACCCAGTACTTC.

The chain couples TRBV27 to TRBJ2-1; TRBD2 agrees at 9 bases. This CDR3 contains 18 residues. J lost 4 bases, V lost 7 bases, and 17 bases had no gene match. The germline CDR1 and CDR2 sequences are MNHEY and SMNVEV (reference sequence). CDR3 region: CASKLGLAHKGTYNEQFF. The DNA of the CDR3 is TGTGCCAGCAAATTGGGACTAGCTCATAAGGGGACTTACAATGAGCAGTTCTTC.